The rows below give T cell receptor beta chains drawn from one sample of a study of identical twins. TCRdb analysed the 5' RACE reads with MiXCR anew, one entry per CDR3 protein. The sample contains some 100,000 distinct CDR3 sequences, about 6% of which appear only once. What was sequenced was memory T cells sorted from blood. The receptors shown here come from a woman between 50 and 59 years old in good health. Both conserved end residues are part of each CDR3. Fields, in order: J gene, V gene, D gene, CDR3 protein. The D gene is left open where the match is weak.

J: TRBJ2-6; V: TRBV5-1; D: .; CDR3: CASSSISSGANVLTF
J: TRBJ2-5; V: TRBV3-1; D: TRBD1; CDR3: CASSQDWTGGFQETQYF
J: TRBJ2-3; V: TRBV20-1; D: TRBD2; CDR3: CSASRTSGRKEYTQYF
J: TRBJ1-5; V: TRBV11-2; D: .; CDR3: CASSLIQTEPQHF
J: TRBJ1-1; V: TRBV9; D: .; CDR3: CASSVEGYTEAFF
J: TRBJ1-1; V: TRBV2; D: .; CDR3: CASSGGGYTEAFF
J: TRBJ1-3; V: TRBV10-3; D: .; CDR3: CAISAGRSTSSGNTIYF
J: TRBJ2-6; V: TRBV6-5; D: .; CDR3: CASRGHRELTGANVLTF
J: TRBJ2-1; V: TRBV6-1; D: .; CDR3: CASSDGWRANNEQFF
J: TRBJ2-2; V: TRBV6-5; D: TRBD2; CDR3: CASSSPGAGAGELFF
J: TRBJ1-2; V: TRBV29-1; D: .; CDR3: CSVAGSGGGTYGYTF
J: TRBJ2-2; V: TRBV12-3/TRBV12-4; D: .; CDR3: CASRAFGPSATGELFF
J: TRBJ1-3; V: TRBV12-3/TRBV12-4; D: .; CDR3: CASSPSNTIYF
J: TRBJ2-5; V: TRBV29-1; D: .; CDR3: CSVLIETQYF
J: TRBJ2-3; V: TRBV7-9; D: TRBD2; CDR3: CASRIAGSSTDTQYF
J: TRBJ1-1; V: TRBV18; D: .; CDR3: CASSPTGRTEAFF
J: TRBJ1-5; V: TRBV12-3/TRBV12-4; D: TRBD1; CDR3: CASSQDRGLGQPQHF
J: TRBJ2-3; V: TRBV20-1; D: .; CDR3: CSARPEGTDTQYF
J: TRBJ1-2; V: TRBV5-1; D: .; CDR3: CASSLGGNYGYTF
J: TRBJ2-7; V: TRBV19; D: .; CDR3: CASSISGWRGTYEQYF
J: TRBJ1-3; V: TRBV5-1; D: .; CDR3: CASSWDGTSGNTIYF
J: TRBJ2-2; V: TRBV28; D: TRBD2; CDR3: CASQGTSPGNTGELFF
J: TRBJ2-7; V: TRBV9; D: .; CDR3: CASSVEGDEQYF
J: TRBJ2-7; V: TRBV18; D: TRBD1; CDR3: CASSPGTGTTYEQYF
J: TRBJ2-6; V: TRBV25-1; D: .; CDR3: CASSDAIRSGANVLTF
J: TRBJ1-2; V: TRBV5-1; D: .; CDR3: CASSSAGQGHYGYTF
J: TRBJ2-1; V: TRBV15; D: .; CDR3: CATKNGDRSYNEQFF
J: TRBJ1-4; V: TRBV20-1; D: .; CDR3: CSAPTLDNEKLFF
J: TRBJ2-1; V: TRBV6-5; D: .; CDR3: CASSSPIREQFF
J: TRBJ2-1; V: TRBV20-1; D: TRBD2; CDR3: CSAREPGTSGPNEQFF
J: TRBJ1-5; V: TRBV11-1; D: .; CDR3: CASSLAPRQPQHF
J: TRBJ2-5; V: TRBV5-1; D: .; CDR3: CASSLGSIVKETQYF